This T cell receptor (beta chain) appears in the sequencing data of a study of CD8 T cells in ankylosing spondylitis (dated by TCRdb to 2016 to 2017). Turning to the overall study: To find TCR variants linked to disease, the study profiled T cell receptor beta repertoires in ankylosing spondylitis patients and healthy donors. The full study cohort comprised around 23 ankylosing spondylitis patients and over a hundred healthy donors. Peripheral blood was sampled, and synovial fluid was additionally collected from ankylosing spondylitis patients. The full study reports these points: Significant enrichment of the disease-linked clones was reported in matched synovial fluid samples from ankylosing spondylitis patients. Blood from ankylosing spondylitis patients appeared to be characterized by a TCR beta motif made up of fewer than ten highly homologous amino acid variants. Some motif variants were previously reported in synovial fluid and blood of reactive arthritis patients, suggesting common disease-initiation mechanisms. The disease-linked clones had a CD8+ phenotype and were found at relatively low frequencies in peripheral blood.

The reads were generated on an Illumina HiSeq 2500. TCR beta libraries were prepared by quantitative 5'-RACE with molecular barcodes. Per the authors' processing: A new computational method based on a probabilistic model of VDJ rearrangement was used to identify disease-linked TCR variants. TCRdb reanalyzed the raw reads on its own, using fastp at Q25 for trimming and MiXCR for clone calling, and kept in-frame beta chains. Each CDR3 protein gets just one entry, which takes the most common genes and DNA from the rows behind it. TCRdb, not the original authors, processed these V and J calls. This sample is represented by roughly 670,000 distinct CDR3 sequences; 15% to 20% of them were singletons. Jointly, the top ten make up under 20% of the sample. Taken from cysteine to phenylalanine, the CDR3 has 20 residues. CDR3 DNA only is kept here, 60 bases in frame from base 1. V ends up 3 bases short and J 2 bases short, with an unmatched junction base count of 16. Based on the germline V gene, the CDR1 and CDR2 sequences are KGHSH and LQKENI.

This clonotype was observed a handful of times. Its binding antigen is unknown. Base qualities are not provided; no much larger clone lies one nucleotide away. The V and J segments used are TRBV18 and TRBJ2-3, with TRBD2 identical over 11 junction bases. Sequencing was done on a sample of blood, either unsorted or a sorted T cell fraction (not recorded which). The source is a male donor with ankylosing spondylitis. The DNA reads TGTGCCAGCTCACCGGGTAGTGAGACTAGCGGGGCGCCCTACACAGATACGCAGTATTTT. Translation gives CASSPGSETSGAPYTDTQYF.